The clone carrying this T cell receptor (beta chain) was detected only once. Antigen unknown. This sample was taken from a study of T cell repertoires in cytomegalovirus infection. Study information: In public TCR beta signatures, there were indications of both CMV infection and matching HLA type.

V dropped 5 bases and J dropped 3 bases, with 19 bases sitting between them. Looked up from germline, CDR1 is LNHNV and CDR2 is YYDKDF (reference sequence). This CDR3 region has 16 residues. TCRdb called the reads again in MiXCR, with one record for every CDR3 protein. The sample contains a few hundred thousand distinct CDR3 sequences, more than 20% of which appear only once. The study's findings and limits: Based on cumulative public TCR beta family frequency, carriers of CMV plus the relevant HLA were identified. HLA-C-restricted, CMV-specific TCR beta clonotypes were dominant ex vivo.

The chain combines TRBV15 with TRBJ1-1, with a tentative D call TRBD1 (6 bases). This clonotype originated in a human donor in good health (CMV status not recorded). Some clones in this sample may be carry-over from other donors' samples. Sequencing was carried out using PBMCs. CDR3 loop: CATSGPDRSRDTEAFF. The CDR3, as DNA: TGTGCCACCAGCGGACCGGACAGATCGAGGGACACTGAAGCTTTCTTT.